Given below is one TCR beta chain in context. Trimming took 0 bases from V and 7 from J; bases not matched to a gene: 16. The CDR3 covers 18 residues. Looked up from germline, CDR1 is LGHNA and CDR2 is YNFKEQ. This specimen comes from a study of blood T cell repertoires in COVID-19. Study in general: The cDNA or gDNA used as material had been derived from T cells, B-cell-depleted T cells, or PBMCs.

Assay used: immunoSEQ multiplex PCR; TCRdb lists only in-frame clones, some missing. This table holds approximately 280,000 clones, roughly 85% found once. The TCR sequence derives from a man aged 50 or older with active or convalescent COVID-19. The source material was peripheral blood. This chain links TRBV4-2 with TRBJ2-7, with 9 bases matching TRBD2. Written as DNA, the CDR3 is TGTGCCAGCAGCCAAGAGGAGGGAGGACTAGCGACTAAACCGGAGCAGTACTTC. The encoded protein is CASSQEEGGLATKPEQYF.